What follows is one TCR beta chain and its context. This clone showed up just once. The antigen this receptor binds is unknown. No qualities accompany the bases; no much larger clone lies one base away. Other nucleotide sequences from this sample produce the same CDR3. Using the deep immunoSEQ assay, TCR CDR3 regions were amplified from genomic DNA by multiplex PCR. For each cell subset, the extracted genomic DNA was distributed evenly across all wells of several immunoSEQ 96-well plates, and each plate served as one replicate. Each replicate PCR for sorted subsets received about 0.2 ug genomic DNA, equal to roughly 29,000 T cell genomes. Purified libraries were measured with a Qubit 3.0 fluorometer, size-checked on a Bioanalyzer 2100, and measured again with the KAPA Library Quantification kit. A separate single-read 150-cycle Illumina NextSeq 550 flow cell was used to sequence each immunoSEQ 96-well plate. In the original analysis: Because the immunoSEQ output included only junctional sequences and no quality scores, the filtering could not be the same as the filtering used for full-length reads. Sequences were annotated with PyIR, a Python wrapper for IgBLAST v1.9, and V/J genes and CDR3 were assigned using IMGT germline references. Reads were filtered out if the reads had weak V/J assignments (E-value above 1e-6), no CDR3, stop codons, out-of-frame junctions, or ambiguous translated residues. V3J clonotypes were defined as sequences sharing an identical inferred V gene, J gene, and CDR3 amino acid sequence. The percentage overlap between two repertoires was calculated by dividing the number of shared unique clonotypes by the size of the smaller repertoire. Repertoire richness was assessed with RTK rarefaction, the Chao1 estimator, and Recon v2.1 estimates of unobserved clonotypes. Generation probabilities for all TCRbeta clonotypes obtained by the gDNA method from a few donors were computed using OLGA. TCRdb limited this immuneACCESS table to in-frame rearrangements with V and J called. A share of clones is missing; checked studies link under half to unresolved V genes, and the rest is unexplained. V and J calls and clone size come straight from that table; D and trimming were deduced from the DNA. Within this sample are about 190,000 clones, with approximately 61% of them counted one time only. Under 11% of the sample is held by the ten biggest clonotypes.

The CDR3, cysteine through phenylalanine, is 15 amino acids long. Left in the record is the CDR3 DNA by itself, 45 bases read in frame from the first base. V is cut by 1 base and J by 1 base, and the space between the germline ends is 8 bases. Based on the germline V gene, the CDR1 and CDR2 sequences are SGHRS and YFSETQ. Donors were healthy HIV-negative adults with no recently reported acute infections or vaccinations. Every donor was a Caucasian adult residing in Nashville, Tennessee, USA. CD4+ T cells were enriched by magnetic negative selection; naive cells were then positively selected on CD45RA, and the negative fraction formed the memory subset. Blood was obtained by leukapheresis, after which PBMCs were separated by Ficoll-Histopaque density gradient centrifugation and cryopreserved in liquid nitrogen vapor phase. Purity and quantity of every magnetically sorted T cell population were checked by analytical flow cytometry. Genomic DNA was isolated from every sorted fraction and measured by UV absorbance on a Nanodrop 2000c.

This specimen comes from a study of shared clonotypes between healthy human individuals (TCRdb year 2020). Background on the whole study: Two women and three men aged 18 to 49 years were included in the cohort. For each donor, CD4 naive and CD4 memory were each given three plates, CD8 naive was given two plates, and CD8 memory was given one plate. To estimate repertoire size and how much clonotype sharing occurs between individuals, the study deeply sequenced the blood TCR repertoires of five healthy adults. Libraries were prepared and TCR repertoires were sequenced by different laboratories using diverse techniques, in order to increase sequencing depth and limit assay-specific biases. Leukapheresis yielded between about 0.94 and 8.9 billion PBMCs per donor.

Study-wide findings and limitations: Incomplete sequencing was indicated by rarefaction of sorted-subset datasets, despite the large sequencing depth. Naive subsets generally had larger estimated clonotype richness than memory subsets. Sampling was limited to blood, and TCR repertoires in tissue likely differ from TCR repertoires in blood. Pairwise subsampling led to the expectation that sequencing depth would affect the degree of clonotype sharing among donors. Across several donors, 5% to 6% of naive CD4, roughly 3.5% of naive CD8, 2% to 2.5% of memory CD4, and about 0.44% of memory CD8 clonotypes were shared. Because the study included only a small number of donors, the genetic and exposure-history diversity represented was limited. Clonotypes shared by all four sorted-subset donors showed higher generation probabilities than non-shared clonotypes.

Sample: memory CD4+ T cells sorted from blood. The sample's cell subset or site label, decoded: CD45RA-negative fraction. The chain couples TRBV5-1 to TRBJ2-2, with no D gene named confidently. The clonotype comes from a man aged 25-40 years in good health. DNA sequence: TGCGCCAGCAGCTTGTATGGGCAGAACACCGGGGAGCTGTTTTTT. Its protein product is CASSLYGQNTGELFF.